This T cell receptor (beta chain) is from a study of CD8+ T cells in alopecia areata. Germline lookup yields CDR1 MNHEY and CDR2 SVGAGI. The CDR3 runs 13 residues. Trimming took off 7 bases at V and 6 bases at J, with 14 bases between the two ends. Once RNA had been extracted, it was reverse transcribed into cDNA to act as the sequencing template. Assay: immunoSEQ multiplex PCR; the TCRdb copy retains only in-frame clones and omits some. The sample has some 170,000 clones; roughly 66% are singletons. The sample here was CD8+ T cells sorted from blood, taken at week 0. V and J are TRBV6-5 and TRBJ2-3, with D perhaps TRBD1 or TRBD2 (5 bases each). This clonotype was obtained from a human donor with alopecia areata. CDR3 in DNA: TGTGCCAGCACCCCGGTGGGGGAGGATACGCAGTATTTT. Amino acids: CASTPVGEDTQYF.